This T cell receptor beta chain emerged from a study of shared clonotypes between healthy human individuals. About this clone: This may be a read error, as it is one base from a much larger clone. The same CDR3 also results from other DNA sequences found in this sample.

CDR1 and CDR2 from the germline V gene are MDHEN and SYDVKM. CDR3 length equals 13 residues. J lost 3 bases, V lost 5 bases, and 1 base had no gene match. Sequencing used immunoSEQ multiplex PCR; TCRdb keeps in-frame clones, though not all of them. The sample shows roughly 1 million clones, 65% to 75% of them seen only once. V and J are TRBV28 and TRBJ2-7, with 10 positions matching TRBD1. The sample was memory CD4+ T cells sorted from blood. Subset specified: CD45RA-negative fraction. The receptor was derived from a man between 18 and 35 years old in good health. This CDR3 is CASSRTGGYEQYF. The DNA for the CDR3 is TGTGCCAGCAGTAGGACAGGGGGCTACGAGCAGTACTTC.